These 32 T cell receptor beta chains came from one sample sequenced in a study of control samples from healthy donors and cancer patients (dated by TCRdb to about 2020). The library was produced with the immunoSEQ multiplex PCR assay. TCRdb mirrors the immuneACCESS table, restricted to in-frame sequences. Some clones are absent from its copies; in checked studies, under half trace to an unresolved V gene, and the reason for the others is unknown. Recorded for this sample are fewer than 95,000 clones; roughly 80% of them occurred a single time. Of the sample, approximately 19% is held by the ten largest clones. Sequenced material: blood. Every receptor here comes from a man aged 25-40 years in good health.

The V gene is TRBV15, the J gene TRBJ1-5; D uncertain. CDR1 LNHNV and CDR2 YYDKDF come from the germline V gene (reference sequence). This CDR3 comprises 14 residues. V was pared by 0 bases and J by 3 bases, with 6 bases between. The CDR3 loop is CATSRDQVNQPQHF. The DNA of the CDR3 is TGTGCCACCAGCAGAGATCAAGTCAATCAGCCCCAGCATTTT.

The chain employs TRBV5-8 and TRBJ1-1; no clear D gene. This CDR3 is built from 13 residues. V dropped 1 base and J dropped 5 bases, with 9 bases sitting between them. The germline gives CDR1 SGHTS, CDR2 YDEGEE. This CDR3 is CASSLNIGTEAFF. CDR3 nucleotide sequence: TGTGCCAGCAGCTTGAATATAGGGACTGAAGCTTTCTTT.

The J gene is TRBJ2-3, the V gene TRBV19; D remains ambiguous. Germline V gene sequence: CDR1 LNHDA, CDR2 SQIVND (reference sequence). This CDR3 region has 14 residues. Trimming pared 1 base from V and 0 bases from J, leaving 5 bases between. The CDR3 nucleotides are TGTGCCAGTAGTATAGCGTCCAGCACAGATACGCAGTATTTT. Amino acids: CASSIASSTDTQYF. The complete variable domain, with remaining parts taken from reference TRBV19 and TRBJ2-3, reads DGGITQSPKYLFRKEGQNVTLSCEQNLNHDAMYWYRQDPGQGLRLIYYSQIVNDFQKGDIAEGYSVSREKKESFPLTVTSAQKNPTAFYLCASSIASSTDTQYFGPGTRLTVL.

This chain connects TRBV3-1 (or the pseudogene TRBV3-2) to TRBJ1-2, with 10 bases that match TRBD1. Germline V gene data show CDR1 as LGHDT and CDR2 as YNNKEL (reference sequence). V trimming: 0 bases; J trimming: 3 bases; junction bases outside the gene matches: 4. There are 16 residues in the CDR3. The CDR3: CASSQEEGQGYYGYTF. The CDR3 DNA is TGTGCCAGCAGCCAAGAAGAGGGACAGGGGTACTATGGCTACACCTTC.

This chain links TRBV7-6 with TRBJ2-7; D call uncertain. With 0 bases removed from V and 0 bases from J, the gap between germline ends came to 6 bases. The V gene's germline CDR1 is SGHVS and CDR2 FNYEAQ. The CDR3 contains 14 residues. CDR3 protein: CASSLADNSYEQYF. The CDR3, as DNA: TGTGCCAGCAGCTTAGCGGATAACTCCTACGAGCAGTACTTC.

The chain carries TRBV28 and TRBJ2-3, with D perhaps matching TRBD1 or TRBD2 (5 bases each). V lost 3 bases and J 6 bases, leaving 13 bases between the germline ends. The CDR3 is 14 amino acids. Germline-derived CDR1 and CDR2 are MDHEN and SYDVKM. CDR3 coding DNA: TGTGCCAGCAGTTTGTCCGGGACGGTTGATACGCAGTATTTT. It encodes CASSLSGTVDTQYF.

The chain recombines TRBV5-4 with TRBJ2-5, with a possible D match to TRBD2 (5 bases). The V gene's germline CDR1 is SGHNT and CDR2 YYREEE (reference sequence). The CDR3 length is 13 residues. V shed 3 bases and J shed 5 bases, with 11 bases lying between them. CDR3 nucleotide sequence: TGTGCCAGCAGCTCGAATACTAGGGAGACCCAGTACTTC. Amino acid sequence: CASSSNTRETQYF.

The chain recombines TRBV23-1 with TRBJ1-6, with D possibly matching TRBD1 (5 bases). TRBV23-1 is flagged as an ORF with uncertain function. The CDR3 totals 15 residues. Trimming took 0 bases from V and 10 from J, leaving 13 bases between them. The CDR3 sequence: CASSQSRGGNSPLHF. In DNA, the CDR3 is TGCGCCAGCAGTCAATCTCGGGGCGGTAACTCACCCCTCCACTTT.

The rearrangement links TRBV12-3 or TRBV12-4 to TRBJ2-1; D is possibly TRBD2 (6 bases). Trimming took 0 bases from V and 11 from J, leaving 8 bases between them. There are 12 residues in the CDR3. CDR3 sequence reads: CASSLARTKQFF. Written as DNA, the CDR3 is TGTGCCAGCAGTTTAGCGCGGACTAAGCAGTTCTTC.

The chain couples TRBV28 to TRBJ1-1, with a tentative D call TRBD1 (6 bases). Germline V gene lookup returns CDR1 MDHEN and CDR2 SYDVKM. The CDR3 is 15 residues long. The V end lost 6 bases, the J end lost 6 bases, and 20 bases lay between the germline ends. Here the CDR3 DNA reads TGTGCCAGCAGGTACGGGCGGGGCGAGGGGGCTGAAGCTTTCTTT. It encodes CASRYGRGEGAEAFF.

The V call is TRBV11-2, the J call TRBJ2-7; D not certain. Germline V lookup: CDR1 SGHAT, CDR2 FQNNGV. The CDR3 consists of 13 residues. V lost 2 bases to trimming and J lost 7 bases, with 12 bases between them. CDR3 sequence (DNA): TGTGCCAGCAGCTTAAGTGGAAGGGTGGAGCAGTACTTC. Translated: CASSLSGRVEQYF.

This chain uses TRBV5-6 with TRBJ2-5, with TRBD2 matching 7 bases. Per the germline V gene, CDR1 is SGHDT and CDR2 is YYEEEE. Unmatched junction bases numbered 4, after V lost 0 bases and J lost 5 bases. The CDR3 sequence is 14 residues long. The CDR3 DNA follows: TGTGCCAGCAGCTTGGTGGGGGGGAAGGAGACCCAGTACTTC. This codes for CASSLVGGKETQYF.

The chain joins TRBV28 to TRBJ1-1; D remains unclear. This CDR3 is 15 amino acids long. CDR1 and CDR2 (germline): MDHEN, SYDVKM. Trimming shortened V by 3 bases and J by 2 bases, and 13 bases separated the two germline ends. The CDR3 loop is CASSFRTDQNTEAFF. DNA of the CDR3: TGTGCCAGCAGTTTTCGAACCGATCAAAACACTGAAGCTTTCTTT.

The genes are TRBV29-1 and TRBJ1-1, with D uncertain. Germline V lookup: CDR1 SQVTM, CDR2 ANQGSEA. The CDR3 loop spans 12 amino acids. V gave up 5 bases and J gave up 5 bases, with 12 bases separating them. The CDR3, as DNA: TGCAGCGTTACCAATGCCGGGACTGAAGCTTTCTTT. It is translated as CSVTNAGTEAFF.

This clone was detected only a few times. The chain couples TRBV11-2 to TRBJ1-4; no firm D call. The V gene's germline CDR1 is SGHAT and CDR2 FQNNGV. The length of the CDR3 is 15 residues. The V end was cut by 2 bases, the J end by 4 bases, with 11 bases between. CDR3 sequence reads: CASSLTRGFNEKLFF. CDR3 nucleotide sequence: TGTGCCAGCAGCTTAACACGAGGCTTTAATGAAAAACTGTTTTTT.

This chain joins TRBV5-1 and TRBJ2-2, with D unclear. The germline V and J ends were trimmed by 5 bases and 4 bases, with 9 bases remaining between them. The CDR3 extends over 13 amino acids. CDR1 and CDR2 from the germline V gene are SGHRS and YFSETQ. CDR3 loop: CASSTVFTGELFF. DNA for the CDR3: TGCGCCAGCAGTACAGTCTTCACCGGGGAGCTGTTTTTT. The whole variable domain, filled in from reference TRBV5-1 and TRBJ2-2, reads KAGVTQTPRYLIKTRGQQVTLSCSPISGHRSVSWYQQTPGQGLQFLFEYFSETQRNKGNFPGRFSGRQFSNSRSEMNVSTLELGDSALYLCASSTVFTGELFFGEGSRLTVL.

The CDR3 sequence is CASRGLTYEQYF. In nucleotides, the CDR3 is TGTGCCAGCAGAGGCCTGACCTACGAGCAGTACTTC. The V gene is TRBV7-9, the J gene TRBJ2-7, with D hard to call. Germline V CDR1 and CDR2: SEHNR, FQNEAQ (reference sequence). This CDR3 has 12 amino acids. Trimming cost V 6 bases and J 2 bases, with 8 bases left between them. The variable domain in full, with the rest retrieved from reference TRBV7-9 and TRBJ2-7, is DTGVSQNPRHKITKRGQNVTFRCDPISEHNRLYWYRQTLGQGPEFLTYFQNEAQLEKSRLLSDRFSAERPKGSFSTLEIQRTEQGDSAMYLCASRGLTYEQYFGPGTRLTVT.

The genes are TRBV16 and TRBJ1-2, with unresolved D. Germline V gene lookup returns CDR1 KGHSY and CDR2 FQNENV. The CDR3 loop spans 12 amino acids. Trimming took 4 bases from V and 8 from J, leaving 11 bases between them. CDR3 nucleotide sequence: TGTGCCAGCAGCCCTAATATTGAAGGCTACACCTTC. It specifies CASSPNIEGYTF.

This sequence joins TRBV3-1 (or the pseudogene TRBV3-2) and TRBJ1-1, with D perhaps TRBD1 (6 bases). V was shortened by 4 bases and J by 11 bases, with 17 bases between the two germline ends. The germline V gene has CDR1 LGHDT and CDR2 YNNKEL (reference sequence). The CDR3 covers 13 residues. CDR3 sequence: CASSRAQGMGAFF. DNA for the CDR3: TGTGCCAGCAGCCGGGCACAGGGAATGGGGGCTTTCTTT.

This clone was counted once. The rearrangement links TRBV14 to TRBJ1-1; no clear D. This CDR3 is 15 amino acids long. Trimming shortened V by 4 bases and J by 6 bases, and 18 bases separated the two germline ends. Germline-derived CDR1 and CDR2 are SGHDN and FVKESK. The CDR3 is CASSPRRILGPEAFF. Written as DNA, the CDR3 is TGTGCCAGCAGCCCAAGAAGAATCCTTGGACCTGAAGCTTTCTTT. Full variable domain (remainder filled in from reference TRBV14 and TRBJ1-1): EAGVTQFPSHSVIEKGQTVTLRCDPISGHDNLYWYRRVMGKEIKFLLHFVKESKQDESGMPNNRFLAERTGGTYSTLKVQPAELEDSGVYFCASSPRRILGPEAFFGQGTRLTVV.

This sequence joins TRBV25-1 and TRBJ1-6, with D unclear. Germline V gene data show CDR1 as MGHDK and CDR2 as SYGVNS. The CDR3 sequence is 14 residues long. V was clipped by 5 bases and J by 7 bases, with 12 bases between them. CDR3 DNA sequence: TGTGCCAGCAGTAGGTCAGACTGGAATTCACCCCTCCACTTT. It codes for CASSRSDWNSPLHF.

V usage is TRBV30 and J usage is TRBJ2-6; 7 bases are a match to TRBD1. CDR3 length equals 16 residues. The germline V gene encodes CDR1 GTSNPN and CDR2 SVGIG (reference sequence). The ends lost 2 bases at V and 0 bases at J; junction bases unmatched: 4. CDR3 bases: TGTGCCTGGAGTAGGCCAGGGGGCTCTGGGGCCAACGTCCTGACTTTC. Protein: CAWSRPGGSGANVLTF. Based on the CDR3 plus reference TRBV30 and TRBJ2-6, the full variable domain is SQTIHQWPATLVQPVGSPLSLECTVEGTSNPNLYWYRQAAGRGLQLLFYSVGIGQISSEVPQNLSASRPQDRQFILSSKKLLLSDSGFYLCAWSRPGGSGANVLTFGAGSRLTVL.

The chain employs TRBV5-6 and TRBJ1-6; D possibly corresponds to TRBD1 (5 bases). Trimming removed 4 bases at V and 4 bases at J, with 12 bases between. The CDR3 covers 15 residues. CDR1 is SGHDT, CDR2 YYEEEE, per germline. The DNA for the CDR3 is TGTGCCAGCAGCCACCTAAGGGGTTATAATTCACCCCTCCACTTT. The encoded protein is CASSHLRGYNSPLHF.

The chain uses TRBV7-8 and TRBJ2-1; 11 positions match TRBD1. The V gene end was trimmed by 1 base and the J gene end by 9 bases; junction bases not matched to a gene: 2. The germline gives CDR1 SGHVS, CDR2 FQNEAQ. This CDR3 is 14 amino acids long. Written as DNA, the CDR3 is TGTGCCAGCAGCTTAGATGGGACAGGGGGTGAGCAGTTCTTC. It is translated as CASSLDGTGGEQFF.

This rearrangement joins TRBV19 to TRBJ1-4, with 10 positions matching TRBD1. Germline V gene lookup returns CDR1 LNHDA and CDR2 SQIVND (reference sequence). Trimming removed 3 bases from V and 6 bases from J; junction bases left unmatched: 1. This CDR3 has 14 residues. This CDR3 reads CASSIGTGDEKLFF. The CDR3 coding sequence is TGTGCCAGTAGTATTGGGACAGGGGATGAAAAACTGTTTTTT.

The V gene is TRBV10-3, the J gene TRBJ1-1; 9 bases line up with TRBD1. With 0 bases clipped from V and 4 bases from J, the junction kept 6 bases outside the gene matches. Germline V gives CDR1 ENHRY, CDR2 SYGVKD. This CDR3 has 16 residues. The CDR3 DNA is TGTGCCATCAGTGAGTCCGTAGGGACAGGGAGCACTGAAGCTTTCTTT. It codes for CAISESVGTGSTEAFF.

This clone came up once. V usage is TRBV9 and J usage is TRBJ2-2; D is ambiguous. CDR3 length equals 12 residues. Trimming took 3 bases from V and 7 from J, leaving 7 bases between them. CDR1 is SGDLS and CDR2 is YYNGEE in the germline V gene. In DNA form, the CDR3 reads TGTGCCAGCAGCGAGAAAAGCGGGGAGCTGTTTTTT. Its protein product is CASSEKSGELFF.

The chain carries TRBV27 and TRBJ1-1, with D maybe TRBD1 (5 bases). CDR1 and CDR2 from the germline V gene are MNHEY and SMNVEV (reference sequence). This CDR3 region has 15 residues. V was shortened by 3 bases and J by 0 bases, with 11 bases between the two germline ends. CDR3 sequence: CASSLKGTLNTEAFF. The CDR3, as DNA: TGTGCCAGCAGTTTGAAGGGGACTTTGAACACTGAAGCTTTCTTT.

The chain has TRBV6-6 and TRBJ1-5; TRBD1 aligns across 10 bases. This CDR3 spans 14 amino acids. After removal of 4 bases from V and 5 bases from J, the junction contained 2 bases not matched to a gene. Germline CDR1 MNHNY, CDR2 SVGAGI (reference sequence). CDR3 DNA: TGTGCCAGCAGTTGGGACAGGGGTTATCAGCCCCAGCATTTT. Its protein is CASSWDRGYQPQHF.

The rearrangement joins TRBV25-1 to TRBJ2-7; D is tentatively TRBD1 or TRBD2 (5 bases each). Trimming pared 3 bases from V and 7 bases from J, leaving 16 bases between. This CDR3 spans 14 amino acids. Germline V gene lookup returns CDR1 MGHDK and CDR2 SYGVNS. This CDR3 reads CASSDLGTGWEQYF. The CDR3 DNA reads as TGTGCCAGCAGTGACCTTGGGACGGGCTGGGAGCAGTACTTC.

This chain links TRBV5-1 with TRBJ2-2; TRBD1 aligns across 11 bases. CDR3 length: 15 residues. Germline-derived CDR1 and CDR2 are SGHRS and YFSETQ. V shed 3 bases and J 7 bases; nucleotides not matched to a gene: 5. CDR3 nucleotide sequence: TGCGCCAGCAGCTCAAGGACAGGGGGCTTCGGGGAGCTGTTTTTT. This translates into CASSSRTGGFGELFF.

The V call is TRBV6-5, the J call TRBJ2-5; possible D gene TRBD2, 5 bases. Looked up from germline, CDR1 is MNHEY and CDR2 is SVGAGI. Trimming left V 7 bases short and J 0 bases short, with 15 bases between. The CDR3 totals 15 residues. CDR3 amino acids: CASTPLSGNQETQYF. CDR3 DNA: TGTGCCAGCACTCCCCTATCGGGGAACCAAGAGACCCAGTACTTC.